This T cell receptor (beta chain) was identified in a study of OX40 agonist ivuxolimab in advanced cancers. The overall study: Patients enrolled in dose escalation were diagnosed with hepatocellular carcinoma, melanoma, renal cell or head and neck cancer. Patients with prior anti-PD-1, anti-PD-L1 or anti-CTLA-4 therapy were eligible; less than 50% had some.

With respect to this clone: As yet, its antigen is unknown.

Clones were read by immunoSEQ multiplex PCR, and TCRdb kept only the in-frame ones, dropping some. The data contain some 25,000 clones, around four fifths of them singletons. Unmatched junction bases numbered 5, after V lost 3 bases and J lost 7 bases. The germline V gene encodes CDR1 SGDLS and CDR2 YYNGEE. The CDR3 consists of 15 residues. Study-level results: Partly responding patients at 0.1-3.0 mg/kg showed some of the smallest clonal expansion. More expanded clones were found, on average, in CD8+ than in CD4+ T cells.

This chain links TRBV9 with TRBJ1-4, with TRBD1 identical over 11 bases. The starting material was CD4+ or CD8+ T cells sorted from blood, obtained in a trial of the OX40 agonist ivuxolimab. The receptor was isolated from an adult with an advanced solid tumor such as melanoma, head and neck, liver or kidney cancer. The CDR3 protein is CASSASGTGGEKLFF. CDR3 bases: TGTGCCAGCAGCGCCTCCGGGACAGGGGGTGAAAAACTGTTTTTT.